This T cell receptor beta chain was recovered during a study of blood T cells in healthy people across ages. CDR1 is MGHRA, CDR2 YSYEKL, per germline. The ends were cut back, 4 bases at V and 0 bases at J, with 10 bases in the middle. The CDR3 spans 14 residues. Points on this clonotype: Its antigen is not identified.

Isolated per sample were at least 7 million PBMCs. Study-wide findings and caveats: Roughly linearly, TCR beta diversity per million T cells fell as age increased. Without sorted subsets, naive and antigen-experienced compartments could not be conclusively compared.

A second PCR of about 7 to 12 cycles used a sample-barcoded 5' primer and a J-beta primer mix. The template-switch adaptor, which had 12 random nucleotides, put a tag on each cDNA molecule. TCRdb analysed the 5' RACE reads with MiXCR anew, one entry per CDR3 protein. The sample holds fewer than 1.5 million distinct CDR3 sequences, 42% seen once. What was sequenced was blood. The V and J genes are TRBV4-1 and TRBJ2-7; D not resolved. The source is a woman aged 18 to 35 in good health. The CDR3: CASSPGPSSYEQYF. DNA for the CDR3: TGCGCCAGCAGCCCCGGTCCCAGCTCCTACGAGCAGTACTTC.